A single sample gave rise to the 8 T cell receptor beta chains below, sequenced in a study of CD8 T cells in Susac syndrome. An input of about 0.5 to 1 ug of RNA was subjected to reverse transcription using random hexamers. TCRdb independently ran MiXCR on the immunoSEQ multiplex PCR reads; one entry per CDR3 protein. This repertoire shows hundreds of thousands of distinct CDR3 sequences, around 95% found once; its top ten account for 0.06% to 0.08%. Sequenced sample: CD4+ T cells from PBMCs. Receptors were obtained from a human donor with multiple sclerosis.

For the CDR3, the DNA is TGCAGCGCCACCTCAGGTTCACCTTACAATGAGCAGTTCTTC. Protein: CSATSGSPYNEQFF. The chain uses TRBV29-1 and TRBJ2-1; D gene ambiguous. With 7 bases removed from V and 4 bases from J, the gap between germline ends came to 17 bases. Germline CDR1 reads SQVTM; CDR2 reads ANQGSEA. The CDR3 has 14 amino acids.

The rearrangement joins TRBV25-1 to TRBJ2-3, with D perhaps TRBD2 (7 bases). The V gene's germline CDR1 is MGHDK and CDR2 SYGVNS. There are 15 residues in the CDR3. Trimming pared 8 bases from V and 2 bases from J, leaving 17 bases between. The CDR3 DNA reads TGTGCCAGCCGGGGGGTAAGACAGGTCACAGATACGCAGTATTTT. It encodes CASRGVRQVTDTQYF.

This chain connects TRBV12-3 or TRBV12-4 to TRBJ2-7; D may be TRBD1 (6 bases). Trimming removed 5 bases from V and 9 bases from J, with 17 bases in between. The CDR3 runs to 13 residues. CDR3 amino acids: CASSPGAGATQYF. CDR3 nucleotide sequence: TGTGCCAGCAGTCCCGGGGCAGGGGCCACGCAGTACTTC.

The chain uses TRBV12-3 or TRBV12-4 and TRBJ2-2; 8 positions match TRBD1. The CDR3 consists of 13 residues. J lost 5 bases, V lost 10 bases, and 6 bases had no gene match. The DNA for the CDR3 is TGTGCCACCCGACAGGGGTGGACCGGGGAGCTGTTTTTT. Amino acids: CATRQGWTGELFF.

CDR3 amino acids: CASRRRGPGANVLTF. CDR3 in DNA: TGTGCCAGTAGGAGGAGAGGCCCTGGGGCCAACGTCCTGACTTTC. The V call is TRBV19, the J call TRBJ2-6; no reliable D call. Germline CDR1 reads LNHDA; CDR2 reads SQIVND (reference sequence). The CDR3 runs to 15 residues. Trimming cost V 6 bases and J 2 bases, with 11 bases left between them.

This chain joins TRBV6-5 and TRBJ1-5; D not certain. The germline CDR1 and CDR2 sequences are MNHEY and SVGAGI. The V end lost 6 bases, the J end lost 9 bases, and 12 bases lay between the germline ends. CDR3 size: 12 residues. The CDR3: CASSLPRGPQHF. Written as DNA, the CDR3 is TGTGCCAGCAGCCTACCGCGGGGGCCCCAGCATTTT.

V usage is TRBV19 and J usage is TRBJ1-2, with D unresolved. Trimming took off 2 bases at V and 8 bases at J, with 15 bases between the two ends. This CDR3 has 14 residues. CDR1 is LNHDA, CDR2 SQIVND, per germline (reference sequence). This CDR3 reads CASSIHGPPDGYTF. The CDR3 nucleotides are TGTGCCAGTAGTATACATGGACCCCCGGACGGCTACACCTTC.

The rearrangement links TRBV18 to TRBJ1-1; D unresolved. This CDR3 spans 14 amino acids. Germline CDR1 and CDR2: KGHSH and LQKENI. The ends were cut back, 3 bases at V and 1 base at J, with 9 bases in the middle. CDR3 region: CASSPAQRNTEAFF. The CDR3 DNA sequence: TGTGCCAGCTCACCCGCACAGAGGAACACTGAAGCTTTCTTT. Drawing the rest from reference TRBV18 and TRBJ1-1, the complete variable domain is NAGVMQNPRHLVRRRGQEARLRCSPMKGHSHVYWYRQLPEEGLKFMVYLQKENIIDESGMPKERFSAEFPKEGPSILRIQQVVRGDSAAYFCASSPAQRNTEAFFGQGTRLTVV.